The 14 T cell receptor beta chains listed next were all sequenced from one sample in a study of blood T cell repertoires in COVID-19. Sequenced by immunoSEQ multiplex PCR; TCRdb stores in-frame clones only, minus some. The sample has under 200,000 clones, around 86% seen once. Material: peripheral blood. The receptors come from a woman older than 75 with COVID-19, enrolled during active disease.

V usage is TRBV9 and J usage is TRBJ2-6, with D maybe TRBD2 (6 bases). V was shortened by 2 bases and J by 12 bases, with 15 bases between the two germline ends. The CDR3 covers 14 residues. Germline CDR1 SGDLS, CDR2 YYNGEE. The CDR3: CASSVEAGRTVLTF. CDR3 bases: TGTGCCAGCAGCGTCGAGGCAGGGAGGACCGTCCTGACTTTC. Full variable domain (remainder filled in from reference TRBV9 and TRBJ2-6): DSGVTQTPKHLITATGQRVTLRCSPRSGDLSVYWYQQSLDQGLQFLIQYYNGEERAKGNILERFSAQQFPDLHSELNLSSLELGDSALYFCASSVEAGRTVLTFGAGSRLTVL.

The V gene is TRBV7-2, the J gene TRBJ2-7, with D maybe TRBD1 (5 bases). The CDR3 is 12 amino acids. Between the trimmed V and J ends, which lost 5 bases and 5 bases, there was a span of 10 bases. Germline CDR1 SGHTA, CDR2 FQGNSA. CDR3 protein: CASSPPGHEQYF. The CDR3 nucleotides are TGTGCCAGCAGCCCCCCAGGGCACGAGCAGTACTTC. Based on the CDR3 plus reference TRBV7-2 and TRBJ2-7, the full variable domain is GAGVSQSPSNKVTEKGKDVELRCDPISGHTALYWYRQSLGQGLEFLIYFQGNSAPDKSGLPSDRFSAERTGGSVSTLTIQRTQQEDSAVYLCASSPPGHEQYFGPGTRLTVT.

This clone turned up a few times. The chain employs TRBV27 and TRBJ1-1, with TRBD1 matching over 7 bases. With V trimmed by 5 bases and J by 9 bases, 9 bases remained unmatched. CDR1 is MNHEY, CDR2 SMNVEV, per germline (reference sequence). The length of the CDR3 is 13 residues. The CDR3 DNA reads TGTGCCAGCAGTATTAAGACAGGGCTCCAAGCTTTCTTT. It specifies CASSIKTGLQAFF.

The chain combines TRBV9 with TRBJ1-1; D call uncertain. V was pared by 0 bases and J by 1 base, with 13 bases between. In germline, CDR1 is SGDLS, CDR2 YYNGEE. The CDR3 has 16 residues. CDR3 sequence reads: CASSVESRAPNTEAFF. The CDR3 DNA sequence: TGTGCCAGCAGCGTAGAGTCGCGGGCGCCGAACACTGAAGCTTTCTTT. Full variable domain (remainder filled in from reference TRBV9 and TRBJ1-1): DSGVTQTPKHLITATGQRVTLRCSPRSGDLSVYWYQQSLDQGLQFLIQYYNGEERAKGNILERFSAQQFPDLHSELNLSSLELGDSALYFCASSVESRAPNTEAFFGQGTRLTVV.

This clone was counted a few times. The chain links TRBV7-9 to TRBJ2-2; a possible D gene is TRBD2 (6 bases). The CDR3 spans 15 residues. Germline V gene sequence: CDR1 SEHNR, CDR2 FQNEAQ (reference sequence). With 1 base removed from V and 2 bases from J, the gap between germline ends came to 8 bases. The CDR3 DNA follows: TGTGCCAGCAGCTTAGTTAGCGGTAACACCGGGGAGCTGTTTTTT. Protein: CASSLVSGNTGELFF.

V usage is TRBV9 and J usage is TRBJ2-2; 7 bases line up with TRBD1. Germline values: CDR1 SGDLS, CDR2 YYNGEE. The trim removed 3 bases at V and 1 base at J, leaving 3 bases unmatched. This CDR3 spans 15 amino acids. For the CDR3, the DNA is TGTGCCAGCAGCGCCGGGACAGAGAACACCGGGGAGCTGTTTTTT. Its protein is CASSAGTENTGELFF.

The chain couples TRBV5-1 to TRBJ2-7; TRBD1 might be the D (6 bases). The CDR3 consists of 14 residues. Germline-derived CDR1 and CDR2 are SGHRS and YFSETQ. Trimming left V 4 bases short and J 2 bases short, with 13 bases between. The CDR3 DNA is TGCGCCAGCAGCAATGACAGGTCAACCTACGAGCAGTACTTC. This gives the protein CASSNDRSTYEQYF.

The chain employs TRBV27 and TRBJ2-1, with 9 positions matching TRBD2. The CDR3 has 16 residues. The V gene end was trimmed by 1 base and the J gene end by 5 bases; junction bases not matched to a gene: 6. Germline CDR1 MNHEY, CDR2 SMNVEV (reference sequence). As DNA, the CDR3 is TGTGCCAGCAGTTTATTGGGACTAGCTGAAGACAATGAGCAGTTCTTC. It encodes CASSLLGLAEDNEQFF.

The chain uses TRBV19 and TRBJ1-4, with D uncertain. Germline CDR1 LNHDA, CDR2 SQIVND (reference sequence). The CDR3 spans 15 residues. Trimming took off 5 bases at V and 5 bases at J, with 15 bases between the two ends. Here the CDR3 DNA reads TGTGCCAGTAGTCCCGGCGGCGCAGCGAATGAAAAACTGTTTTTT. It codes for CASSPGGAANEKLFF. The whole variable domain, filled in from reference TRBV19 and TRBJ1-4, reads DGGITQSPKYLFRKEGQNVTLSCEQNLNHDAMYWYRQDPGQGLRLIYYSQIVNDFQKGDIAEGYSVSREKKESFPLTVTSAQKNPTAFYLCASSPGGAANEKLFFGSGTQLSVL.

V usage is TRBV6-5 and J usage is TRBJ1-5; TRBD1 aligns across 7 bases. V lost 5 bases and J lost 4; bases outside the gene matches: 5. Germline values: CDR1 MNHEY, CDR2 SVGAGI. The CDR3 is 14 amino acids. In DNA, the CDR3 is TGTGCCAGCAGTCCCAGGGGGAGGAATCAGCCCCAGCATTTT. This translates into CASSPRGRNQPQHF.

The CDR3 region is CSARDRETQYF. DNA of the CDR3: TGCAGTGCTAGAGATCGAGAGACCCAGTACTTC. The chain uses TRBV20-1 and TRBJ2-5; no definite D call. Trimming pared 0 bases from V and 4 bases from J, leaving 3 bases between. The CDR3 spans 11 residues. Germline V gene sequence: CDR1 DFQATT, CDR2 SNEGSKA (reference sequence).

This clone was counted ten times or more. The V gene is TRBV3-1 (or the pseudogene TRBV3-2), the J gene TRBJ1-5; tentative D call: TRBD1 (5 bases). The germline V and J ends were trimmed by 1 base and 5 bases, with 12 bases remaining between them. Germline V gene data show CDR1 as LGHDT and CDR2 as YNNKEL (reference sequence). This CDR3 has 15 amino acids. CDR3 nucleotide sequence: TGTGCCAGCAGCCAAGGAGTCACAGGTTATCAGCCCCAGCATTTT. Protein: CASSQGVTGYQPQHF.

The rearrangement links TRBV7-8 to TRBJ1-1; the D gene is possibly TRBD1 (6 bases). Germline CDR1 SGHVS, CDR2 FQNEAQ. This CDR3 has 13 amino acids. Trimming removed 1 base from V and 5 bases from J, with 8 bases in between. The CDR3 coding sequence is TGTGCCAGCAGCTTAGATACAGGGACTGAAGCTTTCTTT. Its translation: CASSLDTGTEAFF.

The chain is built from TRBV5-1 and TRBJ2-7; possible D gene TRBD2, 5 bases. CDR3 size: 14 residues. Germline V gene lookup returns CDR1 SGHRS and CDR2 YFSETQ. Trimming took off 4 bases at V and 0 bases at J, with 11 bases between the two ends. The CDR3 loop is CASSPGLVSYEQYF. In DNA form, the CDR3 reads TGCGCCAGCAGCCCTGGACTGGTCTCCTACGAGCAGTACTTC. The full variable domain, in which reference TRBV5-1 and TRBJ2-7 provide the parts outside the CDR3, is KAGVTQTPRYLIKTRGQQVTLSCSPISGHRSVSWYQQTPGQGLQFLFEYFSETQRNKGNFPGRFSGRQFSNSRSEMNVSTLELGDSALYLCASSPGLVSYEQYFGPGTRLTVT.